This T cell receptor beta chain was identified during a study of cytomegalovirus exposure and HLA in healthy donors. Overall study findings and caveats: Rare TCR sequences dominated, though some public TCRs recurred in many donors. The authors considered a cluster of highly shared sequence variants likely to be a sequencing artifact.

Deletions cut 4 bases from V and 2 bases from J, with 10 bases between. Germline-derived CDR1 and CDR2 are SEHNR and FQNEAQ (reference sequence). The CDR3 runs 14 residues. PCR primers comprised 60 Vbeta and 13 Jbeta primers. Sequencing used immunoSEQ multiplex PCR; TCRdb keeps in-frame clones, though not all of them. The data contain 85,000 to 130,000 clones, roughly 9.1% of them singletons. Concerning this clone itself: Its antigen remains unidentified.

The chain recombines TRBV7-9 with TRBJ2-3; D not certain. The receptor was derived from a man aged 40-50 years in good health and CMV-seropositive. Sequencing input: PBMCs. CDR3 protein: CASSSERYTDTQYF. The CDR3 coding sequence is TGTGCCAGCAGCTCCGAGAGGTACACAGATACGCAGTATTTT.